The sequence of this T cell receptor (beta chain) was determined in a study of blood T cell repertoires in COVID-19. Across the whole study: Researchers got acute and convalescent COVID-19 samples from the United States, Italy and Spain. Sample material is recorded as cDNA or gDNA derived from T cells, B-cell-depleted T cells, or PBMCs.

In the original analysis: Researchers report that nucleated cell counts were estimated from reference gene primer amplification. Measured with immunoSEQ multiplex PCR; TCRdb has only the in-frame clones, and not every one. From that table come the V and J calls and clone size; the DNA was used to work out D and trimming. The data show about 61,000 clones, 85% to 90% seen once. This clone came up once. CDR3 length: 15 amino acids. CDR1 SEHNR and CDR2 FQNEAQ come from the germline V gene (reference sequence). V was shortened by 5 bases and J by 0 bases, with 10 bases between the two germline ends. The sample comprised peripheral blood. This sequence joins TRBV7-9 and TRBJ2-2, with D possibly matching TRBD1 (5 bases). The TCR sequence derives from a woman between 50 and 59 years old with active or convalescent COVID-19. The CDR3 reads CASSRDRSNTGELFF. CDR3 DNA sequence: TGTGCCAGCAGCCGCGACAGATCGAACACCGGGGAGCTGTTTTTT. Full variable domain (rest looked up from reference TRBV7-9 and TRBJ2-2): DTGVSQNPRHKITKRGQNVTFRCDPISEHNRLYWYRQTLGQGPEFLTYFQNEAQLEKSRLLSDRFSAERPKGSFSTLEIQRTEQGDSAMYLCASSRDRSNTGELFFGEGSRLTVL.